This T cell receptor beta chain was profiled in a study of immune evolution from preneoplasia to lung adenocarcinoma. The data were produced by immunoSEQ multiplex PCR, yet TCRdb's version contains in-frame clones alone and is incomplete. The sample holds about 26,000 clones; approximately 69% are singletons and the top ten take 5% to 7%. The germline gives CDR1 GTSNPN, CDR2 SVGIG (reference sequence). The CDR3 is 17 residues long. V lost 3 bases and J lost 4; bases outside the gene matches: 11. The J gene is TRBJ2-5, the V gene TRBV30; 13 bases match TRBD2. The sequence was obtained from a person between 55 and 69 years old with invasive lung adenocarcinoma. Some clones in this sample may be carry-over from other donors' samples. Sample: FFPE invasive lung adenocarcinoma tissue. CDR3 region: CAWSRGLAGVLRETQYF. CDR3 DNA sequence: TGTGCCTGGAGCCGAGGACTAGCGGGAGTTTTGAGAGAGACCCAGTACTTC.